This T cell receptor (beta chain) was profiled in a study of blood T cell repertoires in COVID-19. Using immunoSEQ multiplex PCR, the repertoire was profiled, and TCRdb retains in-frame clones only, with some absent. Among about 180,000 clones listed, 60% to 80% were seen once. Germline lookup yields CDR1 SGDLS and CDR2 YYNGEE. This CDR3 comprises 15 residues. V was clipped by 0 bases and J by 5 bases, with 15 bases between them. The origin of this receptor is a woman aged 70-85 years with acute or convalescent COVID-19. V is TRBV9 and J is TRBJ2-7, with a tentative D call TRBD2 (7 bases). Input material: peripheral blood. The CDR3 here is CASSVGGTGGHEQYF. In DNA, the CDR3 is TGTGCCAGCAGCGTAGGAGGAACGGGGGGCCACGAGCAGTACTTC.